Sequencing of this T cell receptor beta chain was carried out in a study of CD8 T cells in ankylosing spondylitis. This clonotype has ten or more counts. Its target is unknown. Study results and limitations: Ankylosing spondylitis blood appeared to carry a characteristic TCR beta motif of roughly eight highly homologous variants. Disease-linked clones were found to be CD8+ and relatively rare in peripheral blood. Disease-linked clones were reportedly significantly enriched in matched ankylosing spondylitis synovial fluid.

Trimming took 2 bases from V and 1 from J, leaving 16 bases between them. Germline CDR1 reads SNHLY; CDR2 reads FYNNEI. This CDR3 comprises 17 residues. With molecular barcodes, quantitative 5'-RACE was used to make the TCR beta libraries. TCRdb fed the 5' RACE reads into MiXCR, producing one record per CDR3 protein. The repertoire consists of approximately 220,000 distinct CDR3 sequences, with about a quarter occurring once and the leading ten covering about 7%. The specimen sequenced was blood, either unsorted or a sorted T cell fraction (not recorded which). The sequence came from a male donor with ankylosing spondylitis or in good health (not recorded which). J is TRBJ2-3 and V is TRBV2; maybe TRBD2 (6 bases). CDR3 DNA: TGTGCCAGCAGTGAAATGGGGTGGGCTAGCGGCACAGATACGCAGTATTTT. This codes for CASSEMGWASGTDTQYF.